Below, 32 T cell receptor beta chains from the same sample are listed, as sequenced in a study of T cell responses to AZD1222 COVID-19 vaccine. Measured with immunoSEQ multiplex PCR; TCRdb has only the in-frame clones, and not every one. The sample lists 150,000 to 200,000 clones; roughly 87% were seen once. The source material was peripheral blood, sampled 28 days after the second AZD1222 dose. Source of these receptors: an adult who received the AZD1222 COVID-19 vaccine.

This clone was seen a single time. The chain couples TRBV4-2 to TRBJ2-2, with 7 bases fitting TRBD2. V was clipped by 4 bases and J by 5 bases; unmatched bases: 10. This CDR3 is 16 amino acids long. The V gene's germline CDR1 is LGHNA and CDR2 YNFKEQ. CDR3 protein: CASSPRLAANTGELFF. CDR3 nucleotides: TGTGCCAGCAGCCCACGCCTAGCGGCCAATACCGGGGAGCTGTTTTTT.

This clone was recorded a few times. The chain's CDR3 is CASSRTGVGPEAFF. The CDR3 region has the DNA TGTGCCAGCAGTAGGACAGGGGTGGGCCCTGAAGCTTTCTTT. The V call is TRBV5-5, the J call TRBJ1-1; 9 nucleotides align to TRBD1. This CDR3 contains 14 residues. Germline assignment: CDR1 SGHKS and CDR2 YYEKEE (reference sequence). V dropped 5 bases and J dropped 6; count of bases not matched to a gene: 8.

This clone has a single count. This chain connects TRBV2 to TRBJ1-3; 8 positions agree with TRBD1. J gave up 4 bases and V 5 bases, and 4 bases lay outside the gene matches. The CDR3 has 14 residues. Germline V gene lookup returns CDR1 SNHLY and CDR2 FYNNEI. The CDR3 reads CASSPRTGGNTIYF. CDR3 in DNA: TGTGCCAGCAGTCCAAGGACAGGGGGAAACACCATATATTTT.

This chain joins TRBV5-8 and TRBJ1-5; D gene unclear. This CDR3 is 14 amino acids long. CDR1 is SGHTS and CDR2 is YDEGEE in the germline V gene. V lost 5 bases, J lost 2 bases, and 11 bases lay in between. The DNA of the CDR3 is TGTGCCAGCAGTATGGGTCCCCGCAATCAGCCCCAGCATTTT. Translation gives CASSMGPRNQPQHF.

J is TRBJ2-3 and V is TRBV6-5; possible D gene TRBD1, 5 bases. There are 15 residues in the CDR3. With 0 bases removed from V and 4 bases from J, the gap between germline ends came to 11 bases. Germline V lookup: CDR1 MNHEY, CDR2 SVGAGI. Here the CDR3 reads CASSYSGGAADTQYF. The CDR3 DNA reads TGTGCCAGCAGTTACTCTGGTGGGGCGGCAGATACGCAGTATTTT.

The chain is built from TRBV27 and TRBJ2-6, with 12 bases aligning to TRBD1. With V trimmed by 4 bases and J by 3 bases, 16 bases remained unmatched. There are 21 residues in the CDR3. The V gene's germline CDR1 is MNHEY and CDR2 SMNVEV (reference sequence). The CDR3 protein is CASSSLFRDRGPSIGANVLTF. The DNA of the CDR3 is TGTGCCAGCAGTTCCCTCTTCCGGGACAGGGGGCCGTCCATTGGGGCCAACGTCCTGACTTTC.

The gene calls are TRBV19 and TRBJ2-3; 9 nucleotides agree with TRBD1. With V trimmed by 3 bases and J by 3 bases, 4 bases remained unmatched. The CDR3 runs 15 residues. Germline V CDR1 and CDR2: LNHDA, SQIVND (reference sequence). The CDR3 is CASSIGQGITDTQYF. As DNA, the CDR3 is TGTGCCAGTAGTATCGGACAGGGGATTACAGATACGCAGTATTTT.

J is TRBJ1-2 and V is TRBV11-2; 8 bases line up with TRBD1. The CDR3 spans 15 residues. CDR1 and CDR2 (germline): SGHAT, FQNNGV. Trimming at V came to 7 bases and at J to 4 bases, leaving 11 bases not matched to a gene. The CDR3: CASNPTGGPLYGYTF. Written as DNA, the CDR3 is TGTGCCAGCAACCCAACAGGGGGTCCCCTCTATGGCTACACCTTC.

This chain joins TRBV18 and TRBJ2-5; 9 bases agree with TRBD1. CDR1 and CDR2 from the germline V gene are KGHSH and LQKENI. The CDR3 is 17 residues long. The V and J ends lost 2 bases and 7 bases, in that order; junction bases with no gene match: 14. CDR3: CASSPTRDRATQGTQYF. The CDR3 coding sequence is TGTGCCAGCTCACCAACCCGGGACAGGGCCACCCAGGGGACCCAGTACTTC.

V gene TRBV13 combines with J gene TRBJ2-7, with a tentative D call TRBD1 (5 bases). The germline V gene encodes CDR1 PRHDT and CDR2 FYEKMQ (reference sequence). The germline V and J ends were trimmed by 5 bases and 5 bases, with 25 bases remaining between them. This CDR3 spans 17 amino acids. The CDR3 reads CASSPQERKVIGHEQYF. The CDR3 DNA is TGTGCCAGCAGCCCACAGGAGAGGAAGGTCATAGGACACGAGCAGTACTTC.

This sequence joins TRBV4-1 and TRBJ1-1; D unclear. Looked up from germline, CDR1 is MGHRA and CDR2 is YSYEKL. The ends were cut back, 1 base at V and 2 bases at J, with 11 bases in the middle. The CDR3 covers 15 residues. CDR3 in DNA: TGCGCCAGCAGCCAAGTATTGGGCCGCAACACTGAAGCTTTCTTT. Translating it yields CASSQVLGRNTEAFF.

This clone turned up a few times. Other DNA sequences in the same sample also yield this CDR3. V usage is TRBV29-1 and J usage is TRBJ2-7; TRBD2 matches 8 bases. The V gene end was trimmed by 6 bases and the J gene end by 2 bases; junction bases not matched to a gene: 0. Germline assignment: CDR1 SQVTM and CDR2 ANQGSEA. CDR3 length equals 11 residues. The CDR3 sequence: CSVAGAYEQYF. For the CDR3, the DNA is TGCAGCGTAGCGGGGGCCTACGAGCAGTACTTC.

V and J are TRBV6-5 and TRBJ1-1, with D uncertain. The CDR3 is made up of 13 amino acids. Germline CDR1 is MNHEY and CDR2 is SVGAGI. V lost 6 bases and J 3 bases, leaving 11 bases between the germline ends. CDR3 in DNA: TGTGCCAGCAGGAGGCTGAGGGACACTGAAGCTTTCTTT. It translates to CASRRLRDTEAFF.

The CDR3 nucleotides read TGTGCCAGCAGGAGCCCCTTCCAGGAGGATAATTCACCCCTCCACTTT. Translated, it gives CASRSPFQEDNSPLHF. The chain employs TRBV27 and TRBJ1-6; D remains unclear. There are 16 residues in the CDR3. V dropped 6 bases and J dropped 5 bases, with 17 bases sitting between them. From germline, CDR1 is MNHEY and CDR2 SMNVEV (reference sequence).

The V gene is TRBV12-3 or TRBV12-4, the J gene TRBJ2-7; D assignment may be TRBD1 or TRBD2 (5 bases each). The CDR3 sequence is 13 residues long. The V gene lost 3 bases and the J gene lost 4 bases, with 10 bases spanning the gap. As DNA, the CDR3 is TGTGCCAGCAGTTTGGCAGGGACGTACGAGCAGTACTTC. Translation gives CASSLAGTYEQYF.

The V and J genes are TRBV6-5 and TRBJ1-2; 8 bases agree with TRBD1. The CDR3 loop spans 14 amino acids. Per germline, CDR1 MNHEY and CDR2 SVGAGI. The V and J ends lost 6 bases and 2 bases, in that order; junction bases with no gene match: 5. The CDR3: CASRRTGTNYGYTF. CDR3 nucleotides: TGTGCCAGCAGACGGACAGGGACCAACTATGGCTACACCTTC.

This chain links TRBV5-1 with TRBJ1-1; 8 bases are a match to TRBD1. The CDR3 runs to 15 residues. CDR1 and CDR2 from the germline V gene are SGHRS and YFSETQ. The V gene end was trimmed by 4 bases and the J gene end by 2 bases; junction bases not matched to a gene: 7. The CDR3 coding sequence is TGCGCCAGCAGCCTCCAGGACAGGGATAACACTGAAGCTTTCTTT. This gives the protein CASSLQDRDNTEAFF.

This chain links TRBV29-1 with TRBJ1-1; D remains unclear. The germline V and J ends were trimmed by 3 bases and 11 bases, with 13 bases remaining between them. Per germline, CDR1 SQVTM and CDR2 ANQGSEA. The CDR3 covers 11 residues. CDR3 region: CSVDHRLEAFF. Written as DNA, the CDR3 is TGCAGCGTTGATCATAGGTTGGAGGCTTTCTTT.

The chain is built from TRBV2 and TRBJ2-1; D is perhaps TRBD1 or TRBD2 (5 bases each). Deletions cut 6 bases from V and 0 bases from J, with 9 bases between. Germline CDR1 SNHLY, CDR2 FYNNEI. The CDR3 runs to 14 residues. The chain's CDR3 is CASRGVSSYNEQFF. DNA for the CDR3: TGTGCCAGCAGGGGGGTGAGCTCCTACAATGAGCAGTTCTTC.

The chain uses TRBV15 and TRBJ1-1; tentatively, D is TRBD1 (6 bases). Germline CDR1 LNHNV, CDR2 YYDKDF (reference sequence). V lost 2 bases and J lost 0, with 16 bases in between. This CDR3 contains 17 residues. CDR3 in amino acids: CATSRSLGAAMNTEAFF. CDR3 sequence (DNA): TGTGCCACCAGCAGATCTTTGGGGGCAGCCATGAACACTGAAGCTTTCTTT.

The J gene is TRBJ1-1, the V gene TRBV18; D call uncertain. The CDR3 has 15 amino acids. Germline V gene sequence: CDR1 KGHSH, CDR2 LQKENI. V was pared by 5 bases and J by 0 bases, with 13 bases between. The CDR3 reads CASSTDPGMNTEAFF. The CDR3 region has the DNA TGTGCCAGCTCAACGGACCCTGGGATGAACACTGAAGCTTTCTTT.

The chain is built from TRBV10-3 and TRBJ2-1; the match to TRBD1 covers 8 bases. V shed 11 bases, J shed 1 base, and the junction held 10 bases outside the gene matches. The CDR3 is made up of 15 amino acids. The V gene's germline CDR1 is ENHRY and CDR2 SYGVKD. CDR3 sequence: CASLGQDFSYNEQFF. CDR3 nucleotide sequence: TGTGCCTCCCTGGGACAGGATTTTTCCTACAATGAGCAGTTCTTC.

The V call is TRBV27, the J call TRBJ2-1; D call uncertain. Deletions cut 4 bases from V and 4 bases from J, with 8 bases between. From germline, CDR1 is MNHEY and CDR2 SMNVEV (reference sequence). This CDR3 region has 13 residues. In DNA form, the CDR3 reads TGTGCCAGCAGTTCCCTTAGATACAATGAGCAGTTCTTC. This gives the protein CASSSLRYNEQFF.

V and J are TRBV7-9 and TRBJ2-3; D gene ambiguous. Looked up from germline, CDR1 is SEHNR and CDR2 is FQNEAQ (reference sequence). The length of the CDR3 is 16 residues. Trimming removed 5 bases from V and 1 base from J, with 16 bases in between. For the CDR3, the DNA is TGTGCCAGCAGCCCATCTCGAGCTTTCGGCACAGATACGCAGTATTTT. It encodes CASSPSRAFGTDTQYF. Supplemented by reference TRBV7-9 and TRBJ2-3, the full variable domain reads DTGVSQNPRHKITKRGQNVTFRCDPISEHNRLYWYRQTLGQGPEFLTYFQNEAQLEKSRLLSDRFSAERPKGSFSTLEIQRTEQGDSAMYLCASSPSRAFGTDTQYFGPGTRLTVL.

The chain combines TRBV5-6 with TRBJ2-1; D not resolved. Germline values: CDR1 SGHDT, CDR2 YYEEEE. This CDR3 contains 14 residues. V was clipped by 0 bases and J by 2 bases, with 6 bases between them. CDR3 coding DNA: TGTGCCAGCAGCTTGGGCTCTACCTACAATGAGCAGTTCTTC. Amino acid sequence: CASSLGSTYNEQFF.

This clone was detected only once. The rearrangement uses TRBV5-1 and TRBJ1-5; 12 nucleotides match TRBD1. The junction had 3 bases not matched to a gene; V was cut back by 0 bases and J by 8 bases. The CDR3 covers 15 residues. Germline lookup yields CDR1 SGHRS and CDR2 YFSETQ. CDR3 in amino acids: CASSLEGQGAEPQHF. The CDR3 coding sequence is TGCGCCAGCAGCTTGGAGGGACAGGGGGCCGAGCCCCAGCATTTT.

CDR3: CASSWEEALNTEAFF. The CDR3 DNA sequence: TGTGCCAGCAGCTGGGAAGAGGCCCTGAACACTGAAGCTTTCTTT. The chain recombines TRBV7-9 with TRBJ1-1; D remains unclear. This CDR3 contains 15 residues. The V and J ends lost 4 bases and 0 bases respectively, with 12 bases between them. The germline gives CDR1 SEHNR, CDR2 FQNEAQ (reference sequence).

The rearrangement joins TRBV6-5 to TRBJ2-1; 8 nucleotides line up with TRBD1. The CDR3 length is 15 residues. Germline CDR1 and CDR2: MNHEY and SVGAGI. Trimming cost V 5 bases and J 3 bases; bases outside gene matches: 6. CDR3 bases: TGTGCCAGCAGTCCCAGACAGGGGTTCTACAATGAGCAGTTCTTC. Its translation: CASSPRQGFYNEQFF.

The CDR3 DNA reads TGTGCCAGCAGCCTTCGGACGGAGCCCTACGAGCAGTACTTC. As protein: CASSLRTEPYEQYF. V gene TRBV3-1 (or the pseudogene TRBV3-2) combines with J gene TRBJ2-7; D is uncertain. The CDR3 totals 14 residues. Trimming took 4 bases from V and 2 from J, leaving 12 bases between them. The V gene's germline CDR1 is LGHDT and CDR2 YNNKEL (reference sequence).

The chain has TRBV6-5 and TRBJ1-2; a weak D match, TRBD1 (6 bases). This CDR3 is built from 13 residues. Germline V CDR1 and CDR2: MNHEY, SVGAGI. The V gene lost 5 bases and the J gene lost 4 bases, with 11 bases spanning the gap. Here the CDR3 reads CASSIDRLYGYTF. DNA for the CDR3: TGTGCCAGCAGTATAGACAGGCTCTATGGCTACACCTTC.

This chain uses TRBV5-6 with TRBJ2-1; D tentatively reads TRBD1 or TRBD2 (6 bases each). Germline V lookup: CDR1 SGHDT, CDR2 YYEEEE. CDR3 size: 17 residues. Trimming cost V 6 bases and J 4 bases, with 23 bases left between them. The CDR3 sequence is CASTLWWVRGPYNEQFF. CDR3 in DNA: TGTGCCAGCACCCTGTGGTGGGTTCGGGGGCCTTACAATGAGCAGTTCTTC.

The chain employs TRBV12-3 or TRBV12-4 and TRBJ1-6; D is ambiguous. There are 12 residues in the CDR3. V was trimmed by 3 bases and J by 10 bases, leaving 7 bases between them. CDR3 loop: CASSFVWSPLHF. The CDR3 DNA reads TGTGCCAGCAGTTTTGTGTGGTCACCCCTCCACTTT.